This T cell receptor beta chain was identified during a study of T cell repertoires in cytomegalovirus infection. Study at large: Matching HLA type, along with CMV infection, was indicated by public TCR beta signatures.

Study-wide results and limits: In two of eight donors, the top clonotype was HLA-C-restricted CMV-specific.

This clonotype was counted at least ten times. Its antigen is not known. V dropped 5 bases and J dropped 6 bases, with 11 bases sitting between them. Germline CDR1 reads SGHTA; CDR2 reads FQGNSA. The CDR3 runs 13 residues. TCRdb reanalysed the reads using MiXCR and keeps one entry per CDR3 protein. Among approximately 500,000 distinct CDR3 sequences, 33% were seen once, and the ten largest hold 17%. The chain joins TRBV7-2 to TRBJ2-1; D might be TRBD2 (5 bases). The material sequenced was cultured PBMCs, taken from culture after CMV antigen stimulation. The clonotype originates from a human donor in good health (CMV status not recorded). Some clones in this sample may be carry-over from other donors' samples. The CDR3 reads CASSVSTSNEQFF. DNA of the CDR3: TGTGCCAGCAGCGTTAGTACTAGCAATGAGCAGTTCTTC.